Each of the 32 T cell receptor beta chains below was sequenced from the same sample in a study of blood T cell repertoires in COVID-19. Libraries were prepared by immunoSEQ multiplex PCR; TCRdb keeps only in-frame clonotypes and omits some of them. Of approximately 220,000 clones in the sample, about nine tenths are singletons; the top ten hold almost 4%. What was sequenced was PBMCs or T cells enriched from blood (not recorded which). All receptors derive from a woman in her twenties or thirties with acute COVID-19.

This chain uses TRBV30 with TRBJ1-1; no firm D call. This CDR3 is 14 amino acids long. V was clipped by 1 base and J by 10 bases, with 19 bases between them. Germline V gives CDR1 GTSNPN, CDR2 SVGIG (reference sequence). The CDR3: CAWSGLMRSPIAFF. The CDR3 DNA sequence: TGTGCCTGGAGTGGCCTTATGCGGTCTCCTATAGCTTTCTTT.

The gene calls are TRBV6-5 and TRBJ1-2, with 11 bases lining up with TRBD1. The CDR3 totals 14 residues. Trimming took 4 bases from V and 2 from J; bases not matched to a gene: 0. CDR1 and CDR2 (germline): MNHEY, SVGAGI. In nucleotides, the CDR3 is TGTGCCAGCAGTTGGACAGGGGGCAACTATGGCTACACCTTC. It yields the protein CASSWTGGNYGYTF.

This chain uses TRBV7-9 with TRBJ1-6; no definite D call. V gave up 5 bases and J gave up 7 bases, with 15 bases separating them. This CDR3 is 15 amino acids long. Germline loops: CDR1 SEHNR, CDR2 FQNEAQ (reference sequence). The CDR3 region is CASSPRGSENSPLHF. Written as DNA, the CDR3 is TGTGCCAGCAGCCCCCGCGGGTCTGAAAATTCACCCCTCCACTTT. Full variable domain (outside the CDR3, taken from reference TRBV7-9 and TRBJ1-6): DTGVSQNPRHKITKRGQNVTFRCDPISEHNRLYWYRQTLGQGPEFLTYFQNEAQLEKSRLLSDRFSAERPKGSFSTLEIQRTEQGDSAMYLCASSPRGSENSPLHFGNGTRLTVT.

The gene calls are TRBV5-8 and TRBJ2-7, with D maybe TRBD1 (6 bases). The CDR3 totals 15 residues. Germline V gene lookup returns CDR1 SGHTS and CDR2 YDEGEE. V dropped 0 bases and J dropped 2 bases, with 12 bases sitting between them. The CDR3 region is CASSLDGGPTYEQYF. CDR3 DNA sequence: TGTGCCAGCAGCTTGGATGGGGGCCCCACCTACGAGCAGTACTTC.

This sequence joins TRBV11-2 and TRBJ2-7; 8 nucleotides match TRBD2. CDR1 and CDR2 from the germline V gene are SGHAT and FQNNGV. The CDR3 contains 15 residues. The V and J ends lost 1 base and 6 bases, in that order; junction bases with no gene match: 8. The CDR3 here is CASSLGGGGTLEQYF. The CDR3 DNA is TGTGCCAGCAGCTTAGGTGGCGGGGGGACCCTCGAGCAGTACTTC. The full variable domain, its missing parts supplied by reference TRBV11-2 and TRBJ2-7, is EAGVAQSPRYKIIEKRQSVAFWCNPISGHATLYWYQQILGQGPKLLIQFQNNGVVDDSQLPKDRFSAERLKGVDSTLKIQPAKLEDSAVYLCASSLGGGGTLEQYFGPGTRLTVT.

The gene calls are TRBV15 and TRBJ1-1; 10 nucleotides match TRBD1. V was clipped by 8 bases and J by 4 bases; unmatched bases: 10. The germline V gene has CDR1 LNHNV and CDR2 YYDKDF (reference sequence). The CDR3 is made up of 15 amino acids. CDR3 in DNA: TGTGCCACCGTCCAGGACAGGACAGGGGGCACTGAAGCTTTCTTT. Translating it yields CATVQDRTGGTEAFF.

V gene TRBV30 combines with J gene TRBJ1-2; maybe TRBD1 (6 bases). CDR1 is GTSNPN, CDR2 SVGIG, per germline (reference sequence). Trimming left V 6 bases short and J 5 bases short, with 13 bases between. This CDR3 comprises 12 residues. The CDR3 nucleotides read TGTGCCTGTGTACAGGGCAAATATGGCTACACCTTC. It is translated as CACVQGKYGYTF.

A single count supports this clone. The CDR3 sequence: CASSPDRGRNTEAFF. Written as DNA, the CDR3 is TGTGCCAGCTCACCCGACAGGGGAAGGAACACTGAAGCTTTCTTT. V and J are TRBV18 and TRBJ1-1; TRBD1 matches at 8 bases. Germline V gene sequence: CDR1 KGHSH, CDR2 LQKENI. The CDR3 has 15 amino acids. V lost 3 bases, J lost 1 base, and 4 bases stayed unmatched.

As DNA, the CDR3 is TGTGCCAGCAGTCTTAATGGCAGATGGACTGAAGCTTTCTTT. This translates into CASSLNGRWTEAFF. This chain links TRBV6-2 or TRBV6-3 with TRBJ1-1, with D unresolved. This CDR3 is 14 amino acids long. V was pared by 5 bases and J by 5 bases, with 15 bases between. Germline V gene data show CDR1 as MNHEY and CDR2 as SVGEGT.

The chain employs TRBV5-6 and TRBJ2-5; no clear D. The CDR3 is made up of 11 amino acids. Germline values: CDR1 SGHDT, CDR2 YYEEEE. Trimming removed 7 bases from V and 5 bases from J, with 9 bases in between. The CDR3 DNA follows: TGTGCCAGCCAGGATAGGGAGACCCAGTACTTC. It translates to CASQDRETQYF.

The chain's CDR3 is CSVGGVGGTKNTEAFF. CDR3 bases: TGCAGCGTTGGGGGGGTTGGGGGAACTAAGAACACTGAAGCTTTCTTT. This chain joins TRBV29-1 and TRBJ1-1; a possible D gene is TRBD1 (5 bases). Between the trimmed V and J ends, which lost 4 bases and 1 base, there was a span of 19 bases. This CDR3 region has 16 residues. Germline V gene sequence: CDR1 SQVTM, CDR2 ANQGSEA.

This clone came up once. The J gene is TRBJ1-1, the V gene TRBV7-8, with 10 bases fitting TRBD1. J gave up 14 bases and V 2 bases, and 17 bases lay outside the gene matches. Germline CDR1 and CDR2: SGHVS and FQNEAQ. The length of the CDR3 is 16 residues. CDR3 residues: CASSLTDRGQRKRCFF. The CDR3 DNA follows: TGTGCCAGCAGCTTAACTGACAGGGGGCAGAGGAAAAGGTGCTTCTTT.

This chain uses TRBV30 with TRBJ1-4, with D unclear. The CDR3 totals 13 residues. Trimming left V 1 base short and J 8 bases short, with 11 bases between. Germline CDR1 GTSNPN, CDR2 SVGIG (reference sequence). The CDR3 reads CAWSAQVWEKLFF. CDR3 coding DNA: TGTGCCTGGAGTGCGCAGGTATGGGAAAAACTGTTTTTT.

The chain employs TRBV11-2 and TRBJ1-6, with a tentative D call TRBD1 (5 bases). The CDR3 has 15 residues. The ends were cut back, 1 base at V and 10 bases at J, with 14 bases in the middle. Germline loops: CDR1 SGHAT, CDR2 FQNNGV. The CDR3 spells CASSLVATVLSPLHF. The CDR3 bases are TGTGCCAGCAGCTTAGTCGCGACAGTCTTATCACCCCTCCACTTT. The full variable domain, with the rest looked up from reference TRBV11-2 and TRBJ1-6, is EAGVAQSPRYKIIEKRQSVAFWCNPISGHATLYWYQQILGQGPKLLIQFQNNGVVDDSQLPKDRFSAERLKGVDSTLKIQPAKLEDSAVYLCASSLVATVLSPLHFGNGTRLTVT.

V is TRBV5-1 and J is TRBJ1-1; a weak D match, TRBD1 (5 bases). The CDR3 covers 15 residues. Per the germline V gene, CDR1 is SGHRS and CDR2 is YFSETQ. V shed 0 bases and J shed 4 bases, with 13 bases lying between them. For the CDR3, the DNA is TGCGCCAGCAGCTTGGGGCCGGGGGGATCCACTGAAGCTTTCTTT. The encoded protein is CASSLGPGGSTEAFF. Full variable domain (remainder filled in from reference TRBV5-1 and TRBJ1-1): KAGVTQTPRYLIKTRGQQVTLSCSPISGHRSVSWYQQTPGQGLQFLFEYFSETQRNKGNFPGRFSGRQFSNSRSEMNVSTLELGDSALYLCASSLGPGGSTEAFFGQGTRLTVV.

CDR3 loop: CASKRTGVASVYGYTF. The CDR3 DNA reads as TGTGCCAGTAAACGGACAGGAGTAGCATCTGTCTATGGCTACACCTTC. The V call is TRBV19, the J call TRBJ1-2, with 7 nucleotides matching TRBD1. The ends lost 7 bases at V and 4 bases at J; junction bases unmatched: 15. This CDR3 contains 16 residues. CDR1 is LNHDA and CDR2 is SQIVND in the germline V gene (reference sequence).

This sequence joins TRBV19 and TRBJ1-1, with TRBD1 as a possible D gene (5 bases). Germline loops: CDR1 LNHDA, CDR2 SQIVND (reference sequence). Deletions cut 1 base from V and 4 bases from J, with 19 bases between. This CDR3 comprises 17 residues. The CDR3 protein is CASSIGLLTGGLTEAFF. CDR3 nucleotide sequence: TGTGCCAGTAGTATAGGCCTCCTAACCGGGGGTCTCACTGAAGCTTTCTTT.

The rearrangement links TRBV5-5 to TRBJ2-3; maybe TRBD2 (5 bases). V was pared by 0 bases and J by 8 bases, with 10 bases between. CDR3 length: 13 residues. Looked up from germline, CDR1 is SGHKS and CDR2 is YYEKEE (reference sequence). CDR3 loop: CASSLGAVATQYF. CDR3 nucleotide sequence: TGTGCCAGCAGCTTGGGAGCGGTTGCTACGCAGTATTTT. Drawing the rest from reference TRBV5-5 and TRBJ2-3, the complete variable domain is DAGVTQSPTHLIKTRGQQVTLRCSPISGHKSVSWYQQVLGQGPQFIFQYYEKEERGRGNFPDRFSARQFPNYSSELNVNALLLGDSALYLCASSLGAVATQYFGPGTRLTVL.

This chain links TRBV9 with TRBJ1-2; 7 bases agree with TRBD1. Per germline, CDR1 SGDLS and CDR2 YYNGEE. J gave up 8 bases and V 0 bases, and 10 bases lay outside the gene matches. CDR3 length: 15 amino acids. The CDR3 DNA reads as TGTGCCAGCAGCGTAGGGGACAGCGGGCAATACGGCTACACCTTC. Translation: CASSVGDSGQYGYTF.

V usage is TRBV10-1 and J usage is TRBJ1-1; 9 nucleotides line up with TRBD1. J lost 8 bases, V lost 7 bases, and 8 bases had no gene match. The germline gives CDR1 WNHNN, CDR2 SYGVQD (reference sequence). The CDR3 is 13 amino acids. The CDR3 spells CASTPGQGLEAFF. DNA for the CDR3: TGCGCCAGCACCCCGGGACAGGGCCTCGAAGCTTTCTTT.

The J gene is TRBJ2-7, the V gene TRBV5-6, with TRBD2 as a possible D gene (6 bases). The V end was cut by 0 bases, the J end by 3 bases, with 13 bases between. Germline loops: CDR1 SGHDT, CDR2 YYEEEE. CDR3 length: 15 amino acids. The CDR3 DNA sequence: TGTGCCAGCAGCTTGGTTTCGGGGGTAAACTACGAGCAGTACTTC. Residues: CASSLVSGVNYEQYF.

This chain joins TRBV7-2 and TRBJ1-5, with 7 bases fitting TRBD1. V lost 1 base to trimming and J lost 2 bases; unmatched junction nucleotides: 5. The CDR3 consists of 16 residues. The germline CDR1 and CDR2 sequences are SGHTA and FQGNSA. The CDR3 nucleotides are TGTGCCAGCAGCTTAGAGGGGGCGAGAGGCAATCAGCCCCAGCATTTT. Translated: CASSLEGARGNQPQHF. The variable domain in full, completed from reference TRBV7-2 and TRBJ1-5, reads GAGVSQSPSNKVTEKGKDVELRCDPISGHTALYWYRQSLGQGLEFLIYFQGNSAPDKSGLPSDRFSAERTGGSVSTLTIQRTQQEDSAVYLCASSLEGARGNQPQHFGDGTRLSIL.

This sequence joins TRBV2 and TRBJ1-3, with 7 positions matching TRBD1. The germline V gene encodes CDR1 SNHLY and CDR2 FYNNEI. Unmatched junction bases numbered 8, after V lost 6 bases and J lost 3 bases. CDR3 length: 15 residues. The CDR3 DNA sequence: TGTGCCAGCAGCCACGACAGGGAGGTTGGAAACACCATATATTTT. Encoded protein: CASSHDREVGNTIYF.

V gene TRBV19 combines with J gene TRBJ1-5; 10 bases are a match to TRBD1. Germline V gene sequence: CDR1 LNHDA, CDR2 SQIVND (reference sequence). The CDR3 is 14 amino acids. The V and J ends lost 5 bases and 5 bases, in that order; junction bases with no gene match: 3. CDR3 DNA sequence: TGTGCCAGTAGTGCAGACAGGGGGCATCAGCCCCAGCATTTT. It specifies CASSADRGHQPQHF.

This chain joins TRBV3-1 (or the pseudogene TRBV3-2) and TRBJ1-3; TRBD1 agrees at 9 bases. This CDR3 has 17 amino acids. V gave up 4 bases and J gave up 7 bases; unmatched junction bases: 14. CDR1 and CDR2 (germline): LGHDT, YNNKEL (reference sequence). The CDR3 sequence is CASSLFYLRDRDNTIYF. In DNA, the CDR3 is TGTGCCAGCAGCCTATTCTATCTCAGGGACAGGGACAACACCATATATTTT.

This clone was seen just once. V and J are TRBV2 and TRBJ1-1, with D possibly TRBD1 on 6 matching bases. CDR3 length: 14 residues. Germline V CDR1 and CDR2: SNHLY, FYNNEI. V was clipped by 10 bases and J by 3 bases, with 18 bases between them. CDR3 sequence (DNA): TGTGCCAACTCGAGGGGGTTCAGGGACACTGAAGCTTTCTTT. Translating it yields CANSRGFRDTEAFF.

This chain's CDR3 is CASSFSGDGNTIYF. As DNA, the CDR3 is TGTGCCAGCAGCTTTTCAGGGGATGGAAACACCATATATTTT. The J gene is TRBJ1-3, the V gene TRBV5-4; D is perhaps TRBD1 (6 bases). CDR1 is SGHNT, CDR2 YYREEE, per germline (reference sequence). Trimming shortened V by 2 bases and J by 3 bases, and 9 bases separated the two germline ends. The CDR3 covers 14 residues.

This clone is deemed medium-sized. This chain links TRBV9 with TRBJ2-1; D is perhaps TRBD1 (6 bases). Trimming cost V 0 bases and J 4 bases, with 14 bases left between them. The CDR3 has 16 residues. Germline lookup yields CDR1 SGDLS and CDR2 YYNGEE. CDR3 residues: CASSVVPAGTYNEQFF. The CDR3 DNA is TGTGCCAGCAGCGTAGTCCCAGCCGGGACATACAATGAGCAGTTCTTC. Full variable domain (remainder filled in from reference TRBV9 and TRBJ2-1): DSGVTQTPKHLITATGQRVTLRCSPRSGDLSVYWYQQSLDQGLQFLIQYYNGEERAKGNILERFSAQQFPDLHSELNLSSLELGDSALYFCASSVVPAGTYNEQFFGPGTRLTVL.

The rearrangement links TRBV5-4 to TRBJ2-5; 9 positions match TRBD2. From germline, CDR1 is SGHNT and CDR2 YYREEE (reference sequence). The CDR3 consists of 15 residues. After removal of 2 bases from V and 9 bases from J, the junction contained 11 bases not matched to a gene. The CDR3 DNA reads as TGTGCCAGCAGCTTCCTGCTAGCGGGGAGGACGGCCCAGTACTTC. Protein product: CASSFLLAGRTAQYF.

The V and J genes are TRBV28 and TRBJ2-1; 12 nucleotides agree with TRBD1. With 6 bases clipped from V and 6 bases from J, the junction kept 6 bases outside the gene matches. The germline CDR1 and CDR2 sequences are MDHEN and SYDVKM. This CDR3 spans 15 amino acids. The CDR3 nucleotides are TGTGCCAGCAGATCCGGGACAGGGGGCCCCAATGAGCAGTTCTTC. Translating gives CASRSGTGGPNEQFF.

The CDR3 protein is CASSRQGGGTEAFF. In nucleotides, the CDR3 is TGTGCCAGTAGCCGACAGGGTGGGGGGACTGAAGCTTTCTTT. The J gene is TRBJ1-1, the V gene TRBV19, with 7 bases matching TRBD1. The V segment lost 6 bases and the J segment 5 bases; nucleotides outside the gene matches: 9. The CDR3 is made up of 14 amino acids. Per germline, CDR1 LNHDA and CDR2 SQIVND (reference sequence). Looking up the rest from reference TRBV19 and TRBJ1-1 gives the full variable domain: DGGITQSPKYLFRKEGQNVTLSCEQNLNHDAMYWYRQDPGQGLRLIYYSQIVNDFQKGDIAEGYSVSREKKESFPLTVTSAQKNPTAFYLCASSRQGGGTEAFFGQGTRLTVV.

V is TRBV7-9 and J is TRBJ1-4; TRBD1 matches 8 bases. Germline-derived CDR1 and CDR2 are SEHNR and FQNEAQ (reference sequence). Trimming took 4 bases from V and 2 from J; bases not matched to a gene: 3. The CDR3 spans 15 residues. The CDR3 protein is CASSSGDRTNEKLFF. The CDR3 DNA is TGTGCCAGCAGCTCGGGGGACAGGACTAATGAAAAACTGTTTTTT.